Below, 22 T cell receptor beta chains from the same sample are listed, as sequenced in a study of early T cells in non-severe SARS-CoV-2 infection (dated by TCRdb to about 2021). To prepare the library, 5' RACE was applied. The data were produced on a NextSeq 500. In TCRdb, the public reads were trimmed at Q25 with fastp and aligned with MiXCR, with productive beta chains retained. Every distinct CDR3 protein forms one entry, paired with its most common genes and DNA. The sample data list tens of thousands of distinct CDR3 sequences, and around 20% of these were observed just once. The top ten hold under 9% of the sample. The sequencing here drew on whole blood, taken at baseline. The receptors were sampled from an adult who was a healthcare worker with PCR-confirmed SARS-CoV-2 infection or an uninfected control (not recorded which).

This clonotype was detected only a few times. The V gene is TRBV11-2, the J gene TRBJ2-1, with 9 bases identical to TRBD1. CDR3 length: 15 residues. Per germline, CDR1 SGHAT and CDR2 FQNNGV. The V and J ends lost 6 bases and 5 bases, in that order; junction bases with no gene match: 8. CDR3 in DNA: TGTGCCAGCAGGAATGGACAGGGGCGCCACAATGAGCAGTTCTTC. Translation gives CASRNGQGRHNEQFF. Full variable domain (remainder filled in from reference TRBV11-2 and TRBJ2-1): EAGVAQSPRYKIIEKRQSVAFWCNPISGHATLYWYQQILGQGPKLLIQFQNNGVVDDSQLPKDRFSAERLKGVDSTLKIQPAKLEDSAVYLCASRNGQGRHNEQFFGPGTRLTVL.

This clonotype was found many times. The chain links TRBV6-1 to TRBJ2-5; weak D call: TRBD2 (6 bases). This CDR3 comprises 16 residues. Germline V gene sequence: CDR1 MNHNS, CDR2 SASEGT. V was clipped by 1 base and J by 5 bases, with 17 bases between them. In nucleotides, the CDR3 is TGTGCCAGCAGTGAAGGGGCGGGTAGCGGCAGTGAGACCCAGTACTTC. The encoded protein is CASSEGAGSGSETQYF.

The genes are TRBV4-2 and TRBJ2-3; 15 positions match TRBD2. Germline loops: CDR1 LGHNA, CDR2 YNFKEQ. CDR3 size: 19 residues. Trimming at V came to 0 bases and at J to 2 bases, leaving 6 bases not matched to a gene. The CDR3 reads CASSQDRGLAGGFTDTQYF. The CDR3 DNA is TGTGCCAGCAGCCAAGATAGGGGACTAGCGGGAGGATTCACAGATACGCAGTATTTT.

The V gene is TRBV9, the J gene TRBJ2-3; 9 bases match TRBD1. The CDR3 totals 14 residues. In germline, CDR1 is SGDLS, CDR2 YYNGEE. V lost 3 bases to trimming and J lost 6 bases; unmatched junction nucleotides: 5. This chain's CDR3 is CASSGNRGLDTQYF. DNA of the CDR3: TGTGCCAGCAGCGGAAACAGGGGGCTGGATACGCAGTATTTT.

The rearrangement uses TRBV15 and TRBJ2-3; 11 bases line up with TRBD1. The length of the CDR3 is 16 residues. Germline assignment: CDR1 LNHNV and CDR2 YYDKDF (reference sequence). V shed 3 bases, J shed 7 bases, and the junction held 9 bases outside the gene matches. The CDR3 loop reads CATSRDAGTGGNTQYF. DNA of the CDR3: TGTGCCACCAGCAGGGACGCCGGGACAGGGGGAAATACGCAGTATTTT.

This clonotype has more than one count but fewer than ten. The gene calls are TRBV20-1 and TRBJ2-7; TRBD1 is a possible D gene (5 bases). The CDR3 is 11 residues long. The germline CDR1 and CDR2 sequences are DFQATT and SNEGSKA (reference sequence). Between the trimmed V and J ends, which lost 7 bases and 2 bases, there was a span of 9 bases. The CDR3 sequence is CSGQNTYEQYF. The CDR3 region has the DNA TGCAGTGGACAGAATACCTACGAGCAGTACTTC.

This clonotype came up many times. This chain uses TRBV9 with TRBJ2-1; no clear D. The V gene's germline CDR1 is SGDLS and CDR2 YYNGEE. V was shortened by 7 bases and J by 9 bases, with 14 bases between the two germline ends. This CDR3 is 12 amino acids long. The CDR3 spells CASEKTAGEQFF. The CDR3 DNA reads TGTGCCAGCGAAAAAACAGCCGGTGAGCAGTTCTTC.

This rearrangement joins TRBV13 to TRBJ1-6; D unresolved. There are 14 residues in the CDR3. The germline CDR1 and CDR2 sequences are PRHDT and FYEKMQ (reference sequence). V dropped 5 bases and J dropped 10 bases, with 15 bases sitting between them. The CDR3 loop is CASSPQPTGSPLHF. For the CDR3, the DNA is TGTGCCAGCAGCCCCCAGCCGACGGGGTCACCCCTCCACTTT.

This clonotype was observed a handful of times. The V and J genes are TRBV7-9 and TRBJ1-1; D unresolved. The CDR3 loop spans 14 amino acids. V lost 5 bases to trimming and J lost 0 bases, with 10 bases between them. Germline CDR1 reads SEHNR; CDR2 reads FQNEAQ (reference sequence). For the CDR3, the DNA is TGTGCCAGCAGCAAACAAGAGATGAACACTGAAGCTTTCTTT. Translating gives CASSKQEMNTEAFF.

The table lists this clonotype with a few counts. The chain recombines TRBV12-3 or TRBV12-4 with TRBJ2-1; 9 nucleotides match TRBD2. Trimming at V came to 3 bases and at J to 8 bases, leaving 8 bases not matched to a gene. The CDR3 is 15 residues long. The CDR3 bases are TGTGCCAGCAGTTTCGGGCTAGCGGGGACCGATGAGCAGTTCTTC. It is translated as CASSFGLAGTDEQFF.

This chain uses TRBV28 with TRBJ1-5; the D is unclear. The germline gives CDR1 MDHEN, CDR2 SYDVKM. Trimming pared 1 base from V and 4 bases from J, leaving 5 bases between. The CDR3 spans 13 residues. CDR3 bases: TGTGCCAGCAGTTTATTGTTAAATCAGCCCCAGCATTTT. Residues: CASSLLLNQPQHF.

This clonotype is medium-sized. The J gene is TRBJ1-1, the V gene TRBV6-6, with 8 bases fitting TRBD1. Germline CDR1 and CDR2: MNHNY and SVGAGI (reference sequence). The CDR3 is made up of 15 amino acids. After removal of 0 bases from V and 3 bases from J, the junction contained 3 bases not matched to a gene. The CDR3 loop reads CASSYSAGGHTEAFF. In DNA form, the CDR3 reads TGTGCCAGCAGTTACTCAGCAGGGGGCCACACTGAAGCTTTCTTT.

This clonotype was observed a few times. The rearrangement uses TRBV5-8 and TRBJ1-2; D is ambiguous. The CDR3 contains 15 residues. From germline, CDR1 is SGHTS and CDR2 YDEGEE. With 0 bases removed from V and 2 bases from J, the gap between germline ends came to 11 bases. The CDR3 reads CASSLDEMDNYGYTF. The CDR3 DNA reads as TGTGCCAGCAGCTTGGACGAGATGGACAACTATGGCTACACCTTC.

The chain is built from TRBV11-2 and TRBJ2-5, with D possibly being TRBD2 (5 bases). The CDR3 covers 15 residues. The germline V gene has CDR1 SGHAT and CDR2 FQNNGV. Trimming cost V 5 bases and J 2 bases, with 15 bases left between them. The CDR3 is CASSPQGGGQETQYF. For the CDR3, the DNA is TGTGCCAGCAGCCCACAAGGTGGCGGGCAAGAGACCCAGTACTTC.

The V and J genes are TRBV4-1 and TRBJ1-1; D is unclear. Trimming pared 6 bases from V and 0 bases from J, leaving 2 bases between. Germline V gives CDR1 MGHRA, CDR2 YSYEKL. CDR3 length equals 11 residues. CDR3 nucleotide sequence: TGCGCCAGCAGATTGAACACTGAAGCTTTCTTT. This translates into CASRLNTEAFF.

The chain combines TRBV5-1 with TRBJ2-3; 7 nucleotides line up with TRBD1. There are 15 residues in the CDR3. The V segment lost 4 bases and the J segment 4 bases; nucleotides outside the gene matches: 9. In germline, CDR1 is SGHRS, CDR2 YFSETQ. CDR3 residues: CASSQTLTGADTQYF. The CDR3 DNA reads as TGCGCCAGCAGCCAGACCTTAACAGGGGCAGATACGCAGTATTTT.

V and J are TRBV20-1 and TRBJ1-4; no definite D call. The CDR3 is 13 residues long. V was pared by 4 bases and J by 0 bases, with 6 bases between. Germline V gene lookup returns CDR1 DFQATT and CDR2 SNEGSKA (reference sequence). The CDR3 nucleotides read TGCAGTGCTAACCGGCCAACTAATGAAAAACTGTTTTTT. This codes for CSANRPTNEKLFF.

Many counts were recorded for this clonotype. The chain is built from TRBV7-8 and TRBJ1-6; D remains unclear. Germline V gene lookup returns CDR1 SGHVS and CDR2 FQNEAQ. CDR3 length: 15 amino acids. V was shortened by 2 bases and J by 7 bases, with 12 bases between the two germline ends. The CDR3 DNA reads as TGTGCCAGCAGCTTATCAGACGCGGAGAATTCACCCCTCCACTTT. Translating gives CASSLSDAENSPLHF.

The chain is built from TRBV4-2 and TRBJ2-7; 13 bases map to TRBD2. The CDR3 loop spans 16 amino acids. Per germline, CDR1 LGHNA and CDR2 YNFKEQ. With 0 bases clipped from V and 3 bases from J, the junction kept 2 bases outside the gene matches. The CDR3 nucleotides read TGTGCCAGCAGCCAAGAACTAGCGGGGGGGCGCTACGAGCAGTACTTC. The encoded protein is CASSQELAGGRYEQYF.

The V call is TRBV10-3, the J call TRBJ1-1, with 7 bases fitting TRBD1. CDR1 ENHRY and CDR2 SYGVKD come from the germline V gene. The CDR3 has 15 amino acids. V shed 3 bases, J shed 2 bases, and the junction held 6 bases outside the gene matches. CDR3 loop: CAISESDRPNTEAFF. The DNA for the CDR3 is TGTGCCATCAGTGAATCGGACAGGCCCAACACTGAAGCTTTCTTT.

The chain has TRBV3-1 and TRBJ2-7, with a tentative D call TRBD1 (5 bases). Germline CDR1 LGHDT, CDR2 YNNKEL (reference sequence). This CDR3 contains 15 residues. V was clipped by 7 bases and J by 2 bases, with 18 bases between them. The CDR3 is CASTRETVAPYEQYF. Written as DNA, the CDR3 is TGTGCCAGCACGAGAGAGACAGTGGCGCCCTACGAGCAGTACTTC.

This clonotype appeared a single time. In nucleotides, the CDR3 is TGTGCCAGCAGTTACGGAACCCCCCTGTGGTTCTTC. It encodes CASSYGTPLWFF. This chain joins TRBV6-5 and TRBJ2-1; D uncertain. V lost 2 bases and J lost 15, with 14 bases in between. CDR3 size: 12 residues. Germline-derived CDR1 and CDR2 are MNHEY and SVGAGI.